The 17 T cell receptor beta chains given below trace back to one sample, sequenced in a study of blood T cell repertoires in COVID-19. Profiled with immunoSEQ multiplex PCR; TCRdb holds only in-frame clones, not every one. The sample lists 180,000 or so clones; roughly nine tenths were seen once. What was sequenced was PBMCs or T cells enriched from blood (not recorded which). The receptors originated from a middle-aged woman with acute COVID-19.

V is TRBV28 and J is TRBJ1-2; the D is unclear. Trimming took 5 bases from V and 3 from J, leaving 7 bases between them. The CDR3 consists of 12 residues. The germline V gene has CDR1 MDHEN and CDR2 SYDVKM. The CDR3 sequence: CASSPADYGYTF. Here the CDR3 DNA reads TGTGCCAGCAGTCCCGCGGACTATGGCTACACCTTC.

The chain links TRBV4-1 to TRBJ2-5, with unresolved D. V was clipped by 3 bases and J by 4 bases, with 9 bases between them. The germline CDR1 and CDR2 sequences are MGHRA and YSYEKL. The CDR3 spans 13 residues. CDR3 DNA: TGCGCCAGCAGCCAGTGGGCCAGAGAGACCCAGTACTTC. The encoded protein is CASSQWARETQYF.

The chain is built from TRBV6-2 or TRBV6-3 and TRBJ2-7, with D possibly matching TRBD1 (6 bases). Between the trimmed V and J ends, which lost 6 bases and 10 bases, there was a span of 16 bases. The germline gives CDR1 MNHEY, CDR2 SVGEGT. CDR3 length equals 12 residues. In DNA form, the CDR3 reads TGTGCCAGCAGCCCATCGCCGGGACACCAGTACTTC. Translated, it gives CASSPSPGHQYF.

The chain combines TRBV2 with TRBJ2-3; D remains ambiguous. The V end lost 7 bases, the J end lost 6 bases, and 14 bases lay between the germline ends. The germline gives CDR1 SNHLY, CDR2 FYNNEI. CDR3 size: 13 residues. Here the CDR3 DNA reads TGTGCCAGCATCGAAGGCAGGATCGATACGCAGTATTTT. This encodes CASIEGRIDTQYF.

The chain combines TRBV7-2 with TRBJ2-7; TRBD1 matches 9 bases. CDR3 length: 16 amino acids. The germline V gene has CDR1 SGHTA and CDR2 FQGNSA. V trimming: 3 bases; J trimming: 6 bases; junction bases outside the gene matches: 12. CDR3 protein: CASSFRPPGQGPEQYF. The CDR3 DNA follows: TGTGCCAGCAGCTTTAGGCCCCCGGGACAGGGCCCCGAGCAGTACTTC.

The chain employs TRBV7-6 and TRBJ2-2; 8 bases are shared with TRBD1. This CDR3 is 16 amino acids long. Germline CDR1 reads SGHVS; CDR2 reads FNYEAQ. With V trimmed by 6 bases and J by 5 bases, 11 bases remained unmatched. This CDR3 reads CASSLRQGKGTGELFF. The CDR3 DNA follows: TGTGCCAGCAGTCTCCGACAGGGGAAAGGGACCGGGGAGCTGTTTTTT.

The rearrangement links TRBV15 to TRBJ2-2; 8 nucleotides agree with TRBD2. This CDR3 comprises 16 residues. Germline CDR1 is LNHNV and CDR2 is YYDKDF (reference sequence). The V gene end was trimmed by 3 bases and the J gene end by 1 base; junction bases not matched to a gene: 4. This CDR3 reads CATSSAGTRNTGELFF. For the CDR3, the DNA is TGTGCCACCAGCAGCGCCGGGACTAGGAACACCGGGGAGCTGTTTTTT.

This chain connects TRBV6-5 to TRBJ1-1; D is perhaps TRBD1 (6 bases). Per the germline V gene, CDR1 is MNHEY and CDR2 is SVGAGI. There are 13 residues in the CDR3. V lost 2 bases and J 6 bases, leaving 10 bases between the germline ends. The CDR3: CASSYEQGSEAFF. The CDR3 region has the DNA TGTGCCAGCAGTTACGAACAGGGATCTGAAGCTTTCTTT.

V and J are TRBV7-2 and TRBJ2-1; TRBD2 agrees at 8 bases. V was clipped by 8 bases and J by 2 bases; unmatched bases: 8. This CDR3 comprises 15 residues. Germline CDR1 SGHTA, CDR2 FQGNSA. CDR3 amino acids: CASATGGGAYNEQFF. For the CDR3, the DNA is TGTGCCAGCGCGACGGGAGGGGGGGCCTACAATGAGCAGTTCTTC.

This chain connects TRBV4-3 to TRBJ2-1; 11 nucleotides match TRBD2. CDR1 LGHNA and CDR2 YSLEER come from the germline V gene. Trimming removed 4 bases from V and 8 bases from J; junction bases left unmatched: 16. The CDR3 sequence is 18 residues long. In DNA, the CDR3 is TGCGCCAGCAGCCGCTCCTGGGGGCCTAGCGGGAGGCTGGATGAGCAGTTCTTC. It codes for CASSRSWGPSGRLDEQFF.

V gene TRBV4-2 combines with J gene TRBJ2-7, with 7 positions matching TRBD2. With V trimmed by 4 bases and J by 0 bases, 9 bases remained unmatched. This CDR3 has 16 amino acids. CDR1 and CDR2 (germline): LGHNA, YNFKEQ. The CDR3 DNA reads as TGTGCCAGCAGCCGGGGGGGGGACTCTACCTCCTACGAGCAGTACTTC. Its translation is CASSRGGDSTSYEQYF.

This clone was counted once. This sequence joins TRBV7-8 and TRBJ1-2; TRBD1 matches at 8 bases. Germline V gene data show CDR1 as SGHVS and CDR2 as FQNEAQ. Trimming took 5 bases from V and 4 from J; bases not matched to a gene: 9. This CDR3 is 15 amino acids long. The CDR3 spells CASSSRGQGAYGYTF. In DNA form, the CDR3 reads TGTGCCAGCAGCAGCCGTGGACAGGGAGCCTATGGCTACACCTTC.

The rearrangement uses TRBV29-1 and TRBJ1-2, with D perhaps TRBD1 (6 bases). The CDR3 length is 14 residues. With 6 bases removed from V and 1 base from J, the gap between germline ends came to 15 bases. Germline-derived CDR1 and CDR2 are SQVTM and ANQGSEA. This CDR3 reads CSVDRRQDNYGYTF. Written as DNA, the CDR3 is TGCAGCGTCGACCGTAGACAGGATAACTATGGCTACACCTTC.

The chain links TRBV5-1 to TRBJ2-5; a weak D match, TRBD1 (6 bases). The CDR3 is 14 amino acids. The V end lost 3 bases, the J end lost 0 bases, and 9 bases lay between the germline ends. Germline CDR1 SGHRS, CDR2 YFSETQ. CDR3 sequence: CASSSGTYQETQYF. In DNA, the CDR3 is TGCGCCAGCAGCTCGGGGACATACCAAGAGACCCAGTACTTC. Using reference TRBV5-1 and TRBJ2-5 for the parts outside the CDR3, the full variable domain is KAGVTQTPRYLIKTRGQQVTLSCSPISGHRSVSWYQQTPGQGLQFLFEYFSETQRNKGNFPGRFSGRQFSNSRSEMNVSTLELGDSALYLCASSSGTYQETQYFGPGTRLLVL.

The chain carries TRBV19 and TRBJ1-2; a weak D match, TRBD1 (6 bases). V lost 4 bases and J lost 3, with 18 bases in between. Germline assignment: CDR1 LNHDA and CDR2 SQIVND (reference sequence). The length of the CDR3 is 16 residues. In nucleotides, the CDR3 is TGTGCCAGTAGTACCCGGACAGAACCCAAGGACTATGGCTACACCTTC. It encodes CASSTRTEPKDYGYTF.

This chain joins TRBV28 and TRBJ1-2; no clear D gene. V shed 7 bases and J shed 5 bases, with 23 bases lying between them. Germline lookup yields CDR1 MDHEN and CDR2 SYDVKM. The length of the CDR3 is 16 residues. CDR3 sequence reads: CASNTPYRGVGYGYTF. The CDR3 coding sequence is TGTGCCAGCAATACCCCCTACCGCGGGGTCGGTTATGGCTACACCTTC.

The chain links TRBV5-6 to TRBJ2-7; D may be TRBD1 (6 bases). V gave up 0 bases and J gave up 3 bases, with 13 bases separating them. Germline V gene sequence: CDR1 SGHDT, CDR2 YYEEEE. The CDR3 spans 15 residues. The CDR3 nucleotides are TGTGCCAGCAGCTTGGGTCAGGGGCCAAACTACGAGCAGTACTTC. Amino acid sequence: CASSLGQGPNYEQYF.